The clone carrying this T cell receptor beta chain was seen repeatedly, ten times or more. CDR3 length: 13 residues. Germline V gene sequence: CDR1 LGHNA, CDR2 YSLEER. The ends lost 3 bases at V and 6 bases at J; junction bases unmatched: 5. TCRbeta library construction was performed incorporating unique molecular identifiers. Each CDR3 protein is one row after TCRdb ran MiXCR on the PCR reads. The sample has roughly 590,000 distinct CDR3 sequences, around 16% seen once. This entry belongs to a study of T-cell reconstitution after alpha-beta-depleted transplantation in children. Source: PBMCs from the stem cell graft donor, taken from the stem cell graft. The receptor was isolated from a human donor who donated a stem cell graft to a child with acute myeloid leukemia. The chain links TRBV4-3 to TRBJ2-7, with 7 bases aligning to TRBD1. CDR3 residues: CASSQWDSGEQYF. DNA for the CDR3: TGCGCCAGCAGCCAGTGGGACAGTGGCGAGCAGTACTTC.